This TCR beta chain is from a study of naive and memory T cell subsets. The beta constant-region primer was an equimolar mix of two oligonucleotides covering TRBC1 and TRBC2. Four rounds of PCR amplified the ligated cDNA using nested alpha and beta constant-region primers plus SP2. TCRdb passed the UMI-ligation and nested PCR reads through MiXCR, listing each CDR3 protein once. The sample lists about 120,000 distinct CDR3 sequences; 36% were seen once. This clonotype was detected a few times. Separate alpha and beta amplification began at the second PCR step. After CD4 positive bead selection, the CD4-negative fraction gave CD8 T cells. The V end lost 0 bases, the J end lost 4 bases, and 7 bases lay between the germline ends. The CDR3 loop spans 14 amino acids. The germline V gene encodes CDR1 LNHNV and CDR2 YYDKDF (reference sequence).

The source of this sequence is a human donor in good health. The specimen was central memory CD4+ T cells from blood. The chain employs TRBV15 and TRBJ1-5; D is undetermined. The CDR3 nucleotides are TGTGCCACCAGCAGAGATCACCAGAATCAGCCCCAGCATTTT. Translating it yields CATSRDHQNQPQHF.